This T cell receptor beta chain is drawn from a study of CD8+ T cells in alopecia areata. Whole-study results and caveats: Tofacitinib significantly reduced both scalp clonality and expanded CD8+ clones among the top 100. Sequences from scalp samples also cover resident alphabeta T cells of normal skin.

A single count supports this clone. Its target is not known. CDR1 is MNHEY and CDR2 is SVGAGI in the germline V gene. The CDR3 extends over 12 amino acids. Trimming removed 4 bases from V and 9 bases from J, with 11 bases in between. As for treatment: oral pan-JAK inhibitor, 5-10 mg twice daily. As the sequencing template, cDNA was produced by extracting RNA and reverse transcribing it. Data came from immunoSEQ multiplex PCR; TCRdb stores just in-frame clones and leaves some out. Seen here are some 240,000 clones, about 57% observed once, and the top ten hold roughly 1.6%. The sample in question was CD4+ T cells sorted from blood, obtained at week 4, from a patient treated with tofacitinib. The V gene is TRBV6-5, the J gene TRBJ2-3, with D possibly being TRBD1 (6 bases). The receptor was isolated from a human donor with alopecia areata. The CDR3: CASSSRDTTQYF. The DNA of the CDR3 is TGTGCCAGCAGTTCCCGGGACACGACGCAGTATTTT.